This T cell receptor beta chain was retrieved from a study of T-cell reconstitution after alpha-beta-depleted transplantation in children. General observations from the study: Expanded graft clones numbering several hundred reportedly gave rise to alpha-beta T cells about two months after transplant. T-cell numbers and diversity, one year after transplant, stemmed largely from T cells that were newly produced. Day-60 TCRbeta diversity that was high in some patients was derived from surviving recipient T cells and thymic progenitors.

Molecular barcoding with unique molecular identifiers was used for the TCRbeta library. One entry per CDR3 protein, called by TCRdb with MiXCR from the PCR reads. This table holds 900,000 or so distinct CDR3 sequences, less than 20% found once. This clonotype was seen at least ten times. Its antigen remains unknown. V was pared by 3 bases and J by 1 base, with 9 bases between. CDR1 and CDR2 (germline): LNHNV, YYDKDF (reference sequence). The CDR3 runs 14 residues. The clonotype originates from a male patient aged 10 to 17 who had a stem cell transplant for acute lymphoblastic leukemia, so the T cells may come from the graft donor. The starting material was PBMCs, mostly from graft donor cells, obtained 360 days after TCRalphabeta/CD19-depleted stem cell transplant. The V call is TRBV15, the J call TRBJ2-5, with D possibly matching TRBD2 (5 bases). CDR3 nucleotides: TGTGCCACCAGCAGGTTTGGGAGCCAAGAGACCCAGTACTTC. Protein sequence: CATSRFGSQETQYF.